Following are 24 T cell receptor beta chains from one sample sequenced in a study of T cell responses to AZD1222 COVID-19 vaccine. This table comes from immunoSEQ multiplex PCR, and its TCRdb copy is limited to in-frame clones, with some not included. The table shows 25,000 to 30,000 clones, with more than 85% occurring only once. Material: peripheral blood, obtained on day 0 of AZD1222 vaccination. The receptors originated from an adult in good health.

This chain uses TRBV24-1 with TRBJ1-2; TRBD1 aligns across 8 bases. Germline CDR1 is KGHDR and CDR2 is SFDVKD. With V trimmed by 4 bases and J by 6 bases, 12 bases remained unmatched. The length of the CDR3 is 16 residues. CDR3 nucleotides: TGTGCCACCAGTGAAGGGAAGTGGACAGGGAGCGATGGCTACACCTTC. Its protein is CATSEGKWTGSDGYTF.

The chain employs TRBV15 and TRBJ1-3, with D unresolved. The V gene's germline CDR1 is LNHNV and CDR2 YYDKDF (reference sequence). V was clipped by 0 bases and J by 4 bases, with 10 bases between them. The CDR3 is 15 amino acids. The CDR3 DNA sequence: TGTGCCACCAGCAGAGAGGAATTGGGAGGAAACACCATATATTTT. Encoded protein: CATSREELGGNTIYF.

The rearrangement links TRBV5-1 to TRBJ1-5; D unclear. Trimming took off 0 bases at V and 0 bases at J, with 10 bases between the two ends. The CDR3 is 16 amino acids. Germline V gene sequence: CDR1 SGHRS, CDR2 YFSETQ. In DNA form, the CDR3 reads TGCGCCAGCAGCTTGGGTGCGGGGAATAGCAATCAGCCCCAGCATTTT. Translated, it gives CASSLGAGNSNQPQHF. Full variable domain (rest looked up from reference TRBV5-1 and TRBJ1-5): KAGVTQTPRYLIKTRGQQVTLSCSPISGHRSVSWYQQTPGQGLQFLFEYFSETQRNKGNFPGRFSGRQFSNSRSEMNVSTLELGDSALYLCASSLGAGNSNQPQHFGDGTRLSIL.

This sequence joins TRBV19 and TRBJ2-4; D not certain. Trimming pared 6 bases from V and 0 bases from J, leaving 3 bases between. Germline V lookup: CDR1 LNHDA, CDR2 SQIVND (reference sequence). The CDR3 loop spans 12 amino acids. CDR3 sequence reads: CASSGAKNIQYF. The CDR3 nucleotides read TGTGCCAGTAGCGGAGCCAAAAACATTCAGTACTTC.

This clone was seen once. The V gene is TRBV4-1, the J gene TRBJ2-7; TRBD1 might be the D (5 bases). V dropped 0 bases and J dropped 3 bases, with 9 bases sitting between them. Germline CDR1 reads MGHRA; CDR2 reads YSYEKL. This CDR3 spans 14 amino acids. Here the CDR3 reads CASSQEGHSYEQYF. The CDR3 DNA reads as TGCGCCAGCAGCCAAGAGGGGCATAGCTACGAGCAGTACTTC.

The chain has TRBV28 and TRBJ2-3, with D perhaps matching TRBD1 (6 bases). CDR1 and CDR2 (germline): MDHEN, SYDVKM. The CDR3 covers 14 residues. V lost 5 bases and J 7 bases, leaving 16 bases between the germline ends. CDR3 protein: CASSRTPDRNTQYF. CDR3 bases: TGTGCCAGCAGTCGAACTCCGGACAGAAATACGCAGTATTTT.

V usage is TRBV15 and J usage is TRBJ2-7; D might be TRBD2 (6 bases). V shed 6 bases and J shed 2 bases, with 11 bases lying between them. Germline assignment: CDR1 LNHNV and CDR2 YYDKDF (reference sequence). This CDR3 comprises 13 residues. CDR3 nucleotide sequence: TGTGCCACCAGTCCTAGCGATACCTACGAGCAGTACTTC. Translation: CATSPSDTYEQYF. Full variable domain (remainder filled in from reference TRBV15 and TRBJ2-7): DAMVIQNPRYQVTQFGKPVTLSCSQTLNHNVMYWYQQKSSQAPKLLFHYYDKDFNNEADTPDNFQSRRPNTSFCFLDIRSPGLGDTAMYLCATSPSDTYEQYFGPGTRLTVT.

The CDR3 spells CASSLEAGTWSGYTF. The CDR3, as DNA: TGTGCCAGCAGCTTAGAAGCGGGAACATGGAGTGGCTACACCTTC. This sequence joins TRBV7-8 and TRBJ1-2; unclear D gene. CDR1 is SGHVS, CDR2 FQNEAQ, per germline. Deletions cut 1 base from V and 7 bases from J, with 16 bases between. This CDR3 has 15 residues.

The gene calls are TRBV7-9 and TRBJ1-2; D gene unclear. Trimming left V 5 bases short and J 1 base short, with 8 bases between. The germline V gene has CDR1 SEHNR and CDR2 FQNEAQ (reference sequence). CDR3 length: 13 amino acids. CDR3 protein: CASSPFVNYGYTF. The CDR3 nucleotides are TGTGCCAGCAGCCCCTTCGTTAACTATGGCTACACCTTC.

This clone was recorded only once. V and J are TRBV11-2 and TRBJ2-7; D is unclear. CDR3 length equals 13 residues. In germline, CDR1 is SGHAT, CDR2 FQNNGV. V lost 0 bases, J lost 4 bases, and 7 bases lay in between. In DNA form, the CDR3 reads TGTGCCAGCAGCTTAGATCTTACGTACGAGCAGTACTTC. It is translated as CASSLDLTYEQYF. Filled out from reference TRBV11-2 and TRBJ2-7, the complete variable domain reads EAGVAQSPRYKIIEKRQSVAFWCNPISGHATLYWYQQILGQGPKLLIQFQNNGVVDDSQLPKDRFSAERLKGVDSTLKIQPAKLEDSAVYLCASSLDLTYEQYFGPGTRLTVT.

The V and J genes are TRBV5-1 and TRBJ2-5; 12 bases fit TRBD2. The V segment lost 0 bases and the J segment 1 base; nucleotides outside the gene matches: 7. The CDR3 length is 18 residues. CDR1 SGHRS and CDR2 YFSETQ come from the germline V gene. Here the CDR3 reads CASSLAFLAGGAQETQYF. The CDR3 bases are TGCGCCAGCAGCTTGGCCTTTCTAGCGGGGGGGGCCCAAGAGACCCAGTACTTC.

J is TRBJ1-1 and V is TRBV5-5; unclear D gene. The CDR3 extends over 12 amino acids. CDR1 and CDR2 (germline): SGHKS, YYEKEE (reference sequence). Trimming took off 3 bases at V and 8 bases at J, with 11 bases between the two ends. CDR3 in DNA: TGTGCCAGCAGCTACACCGGGGAAGAAGCTTTCTTT. The encoded protein is CASSYTGEEAFF.

This chain joins TRBV24-1 and TRBJ2-3; possible D gene TRBD1, 6 bases. This CDR3 contains 14 residues. V was cut by 4 bases and J by 2 bases, with 9 bases left in between. Germline-derived CDR1 and CDR2 are KGHDR and SFDVKD. The CDR3 DNA follows: TGTGCCACCAGTGAATCAGGGGCCACAGATACGCAGTATTTT. This sequence encodes CATSESGATDTQYF.

This clone was seen a single time. The rearrangement links TRBV30 to TRBJ1-2; TRBD1 agrees at 10 bases. The CDR3 runs to 12 residues. The trim removed 5 bases at V and 8 bases at J, leaving 5 bases unmatched. CDR1 is GTSNPN and CDR2 is SVGIG in the germline V gene (reference sequence). CDR3: CAWADRGRGYTF. The CDR3 DNA sequence: TGTGCCTGGGCAGACAGGGGGCGCGGCTACACCTTC. The full variable domain, in which reference TRBV30 and TRBJ1-2 provide the parts outside the CDR3, is SQTIHQWPATLVQPVGSPLSLECTVEGTSNPNLYWYRQAAGRGLQLLFYSVGIGQISSEVPQNLSASRPQDRQFILSSKKLLLSDSGFYLCAWADRGRGYTFGSGTRLTVV.

The rearrangement links TRBV19 to TRBJ1-2; D gene uncertain. This CDR3 is 13 amino acids long. Per germline, CDR1 LNHDA and CDR2 SQIVND (reference sequence). Trimming removed 0 bases at V and 4 bases at J, with 6 bases between. CDR3 nucleotide sequence: TGTGCCAGTAGTATAGACCTACTCTATGGCTACACCTTC. Translation gives CASSIDLLYGYTF.

This clone was observed a single time. The chain is built from TRBV2 and TRBJ1-2; the D gene is possibly TRBD1 (5 bases). The V and J ends lost 3 bases and 3 bases respectively, with 11 bases between them. Germline loops: CDR1 SNHLY, CDR2 FYNNEI. The CDR3 extends over 14 amino acids. The DNA for the CDR3 is TGTGCCAGCAGTGACTCACAGGCCTACTATGGCTACACCTTC. Its translation is CASSDSQAYYGYTF.

The chain joins TRBV30 to TRBJ1-6; D may be TRBD1 (6 bases). V lost 5 bases and J lost 4, with 9 bases in between. The CDR3 sequence is 13 residues long. Germline loops: CDR1 GTSNPN, CDR2 SVGIG (reference sequence). CDR3 residues: CAWGTLYNSPLHF. CDR3 nucleotide sequence: TGTGCCTGGGGGACATTGTATAATTCACCCCTCCACTTT.

This chain uses TRBV24-1 with TRBJ1-1, with D unresolved. CDR3 length: 12 amino acids. Germline assignment: CDR1 KGHDR and CDR2 SFDVKD. Between the trimmed V and J ends, which lost 2 bases and 3 bases, there was a span of 3 bases. Written as DNA, the CDR3 is TGTGCCACCAGTGATTGGGACACTGAAGCTTTCTTT. Translated, it gives CATSDWDTEAFF.

This chain uses TRBV4-3 with TRBJ2-7; no clear D. CDR3 length: 14 amino acids. Trimming removed 0 bases at V and 4 bases at J, with 10 bases between. Germline CDR1 is LGHNA and CDR2 is YSLEER. Here the CDR3 DNA reads TGCGCCAGCAGCCAAGATGCGGCTTTATACGAGCAGTACTTC. It encodes CASSQDAALYEQYF.

The gene calls are TRBV10-3 and TRBJ1-5; the D is unclear. Germline-derived CDR1 and CDR2 are ENHRY and SYGVKD. Trimming removed 0 bases from V and 7 bases from J, with 10 bases in between. The CDR3 spans 14 residues. The CDR3 loop is CAISESNLGQPQHF. Written as DNA, the CDR3 is TGTGCCATCAGTGAGTCGAACTTAGGGCAGCCCCAGCATTTT.

V and J are TRBV28 and TRBJ2-2; D is uncertain. The germline CDR1 and CDR2 sequences are MDHEN and SYDVKM. Trimming removed 7 bases at V and 1 base at J, with 7 bases between. The CDR3 is 13 amino acids. As DNA, the CDR3 is TGTGCCAGCAATCCAGGGAACACCGGGGAGCTGTTTTTT. As protein: CASNPGNTGELFF.

The J gene is TRBJ1-3, the V gene TRBV19; 8 nucleotides match TRBD1. The CDR3 spans 16 residues. Germline V gene data show CDR1 as LNHDA and CDR2 as SQIVND (reference sequence). V was pared by 9 bases and J by 0 bases, with 10 bases of the junction left unmatched. The CDR3 here is CASRQGKITSGNTIYF. CDR3 coding DNA: TGTGCCAGCCGACAGGGGAAGATTACCTCTGGAAACACCATATATTTT.

V is TRBV7-9 and J is TRBJ1-4, with TRBD1 matching 10 bases. Germline V gives CDR1 SEHNR, CDR2 FQNEAQ (reference sequence). The V and J ends lost 1 base and 7 bases, in that order; junction bases with no gene match: 0. The CDR3 sequence is 14 residues long. The CDR3 nucleotides read TGTGCCAGCAGCTTAGGACAGGGGGCTGAAAAACTGTTTTTT. It is translated as CASSLGQGAEKLFF.

This chain connects TRBV3-1 (or the pseudogene TRBV3-2) to TRBJ2-6; D unclear. The V gene lost 4 bases and the J gene lost 4 bases, with 8 bases spanning the gap. The CDR3 has 14 residues. Per the germline V gene, CDR1 is LGHDT and CDR2 is YNNKEL (reference sequence). This CDR3 is CASSPYGGANVLTF. CDR3 bases: TGTGCCAGCAGCCCCTATGGGGGGGCCAACGTCCTGACTTTC.